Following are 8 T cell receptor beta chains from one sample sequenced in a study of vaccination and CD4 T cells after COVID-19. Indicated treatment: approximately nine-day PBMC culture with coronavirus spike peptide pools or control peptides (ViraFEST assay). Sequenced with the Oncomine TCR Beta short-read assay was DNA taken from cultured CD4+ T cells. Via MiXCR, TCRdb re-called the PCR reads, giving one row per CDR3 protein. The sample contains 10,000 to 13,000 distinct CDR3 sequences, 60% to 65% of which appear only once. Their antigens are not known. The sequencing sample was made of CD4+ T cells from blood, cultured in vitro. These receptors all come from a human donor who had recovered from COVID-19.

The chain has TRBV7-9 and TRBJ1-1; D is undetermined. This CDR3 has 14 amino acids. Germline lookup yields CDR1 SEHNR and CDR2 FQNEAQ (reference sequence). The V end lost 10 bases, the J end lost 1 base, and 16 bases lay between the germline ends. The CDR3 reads CATTLDWGNTEAFF. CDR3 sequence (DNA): TGTGCCACTACACTTGATTGGGGGAACACTGAAGCTTTCTTT. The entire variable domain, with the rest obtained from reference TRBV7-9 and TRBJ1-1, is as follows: DTGVSQNPRHKITKRGQNVTFRCDPISEHNRLYWYRQTLGQGPEFLTYFQNEAQLEKSRLLSDRFSAERPKGSFSTLEIQRTEQGDSAMYLCATTLDWGNTEAFFGQGTRLTVV.

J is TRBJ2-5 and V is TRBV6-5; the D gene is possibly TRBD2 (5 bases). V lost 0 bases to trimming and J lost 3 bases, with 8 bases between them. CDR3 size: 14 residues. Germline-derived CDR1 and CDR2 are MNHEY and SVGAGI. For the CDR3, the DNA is TGTGCCAGCAGTTACTCGACGCGGGAAGAGACCCAGTACTTC. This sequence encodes CASSYSTREETQYF.

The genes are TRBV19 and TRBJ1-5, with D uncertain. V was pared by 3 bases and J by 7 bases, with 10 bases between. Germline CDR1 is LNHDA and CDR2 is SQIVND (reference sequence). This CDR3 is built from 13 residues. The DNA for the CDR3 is TGTGCCAGTAGTATCGAGGGTTGGCAGCCCCAGCATTTT. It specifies CASSIEGWQPQHF.

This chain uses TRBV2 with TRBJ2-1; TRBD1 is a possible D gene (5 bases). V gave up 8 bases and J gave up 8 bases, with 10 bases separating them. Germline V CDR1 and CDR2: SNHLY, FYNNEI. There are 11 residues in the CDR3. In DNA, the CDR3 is TGTGCCAGCTGGACATCACATGAGCAGTTCTTC. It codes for CASWTSHEQFF.

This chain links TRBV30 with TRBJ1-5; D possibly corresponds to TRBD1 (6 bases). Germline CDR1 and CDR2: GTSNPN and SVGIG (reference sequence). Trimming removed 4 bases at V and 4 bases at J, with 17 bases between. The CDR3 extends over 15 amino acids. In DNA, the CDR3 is TGTGCCTGGAACCCTGGGGGGGGGCCGAATCAGCCCCAGCATTTT. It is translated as CAWNPGGGPNQPQHF.

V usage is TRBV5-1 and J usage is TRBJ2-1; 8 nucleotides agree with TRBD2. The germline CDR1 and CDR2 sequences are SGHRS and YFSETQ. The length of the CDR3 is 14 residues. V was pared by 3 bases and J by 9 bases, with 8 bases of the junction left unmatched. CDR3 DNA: TGCGCCAGCAGCTCCCAGACTAGCGAGTCTGAGCAGTTCTTC. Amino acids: CASSSQTSESEQFF.

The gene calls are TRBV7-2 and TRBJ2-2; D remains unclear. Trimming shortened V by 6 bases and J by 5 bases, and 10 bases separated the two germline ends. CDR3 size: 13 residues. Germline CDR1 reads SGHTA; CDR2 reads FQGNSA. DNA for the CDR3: TGTGCCAGCAGTAGGTTAAGGACCGGGGAGCTGTTTTTT. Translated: CASSRLRTGELFF.

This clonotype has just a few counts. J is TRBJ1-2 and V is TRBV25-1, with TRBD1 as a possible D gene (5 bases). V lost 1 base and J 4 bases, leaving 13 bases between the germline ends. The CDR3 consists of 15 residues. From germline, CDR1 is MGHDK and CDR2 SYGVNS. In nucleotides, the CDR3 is TGTGCCAGCAGTGAATCTGGGGGGACTACCTATGGCTACACCTTC. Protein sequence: CASSESGGTTYGYTF.